The rows below give T cell receptor beta chains drawn from one sample of a study of blood T cell repertoires in COVID-19. Profiling relied on immunoSEQ multiplex PCR, and the TCRdb table lists in-frame clones only, not all of them. The table lists fewer than 200,000 clones, 82% of them singletons. The sequenced sample consisted of PBMCs or T cells enriched from blood (not recorded which). These receptors came from a man aged 55 to 70 who had recovered from COVID-19. CDR3s include the opening cysteine and the closing phenylalanine or tryptophan. D genes are given only for firm matches. Some rows have no size entry. The others give once, few or many, or a class for an expanded clone.

clone_size	v_call	d_call	j_call	cdr3_aa	cdr3_nt
-	TRBV28	-	TRBJ1-4	CASSPGRGIATNEKLFF	TGTGCCAGCAGCCCCGGGAGGGGGATTGCAACTAATGAAAAACTGTTTTTT
-	TRBV6-5	TRBD1	TRBJ1-6	CASSSQGFGNNSPLHF	TGTGCCAGCAGTTCACAGGGGTTTGGAAATAATTCACCCCTCCACTTT
-	TRBV27	TRBD1	TRBJ2-6	CASSGDRGTSGLANVLTF	TGTGCCAGCAGTGGGGACAGGGGAACCTCTGGTTTGGCCAACGTCCTGACTTTC
few	TRBV12-5	TRBD1	TRBJ1-5	CASGLGTGGFQPQHF	TGTGCTAGTGGTTTAGGGACAGGGGGCTTTCAGCCCCAGCATTTT
-	TRBV11-2	TRBD1	TRBJ1-4	CASSLGTGGDEKLFF	TGTGCCAGCAGCTTAGGGACAGGGGGCGATGAAAAACTGTTTTTT
-	TRBV19	TRBD1	TRBJ1-2	CASSLIDRDGGYTF	TGTGCCAGTAGTCTAATTGACAGGGATGGCGGCTACACCTTC
-	TRBV9	TRBD2	TRBJ2-7	CASSVGGGTHEQYF	TGTGCCAGCAGCGTAGGGGGGGGGACCCACGAGCAGTACTTC
few	TRBV5-1	-	TRBJ1-6	CASSLGGETPLHF	TGCGCCAGCAGCTTGGGCGGGGAGACTCCCCTCCACTTT
-	TRBV19	-	TRBJ2-7	CASSKTRVTRSYEQYF	TGTGCCAGTAGTAAGACCAGGGTCACCCGCTCCTACGAGCAGTACTTC
-	TRBV7-2	-	TRBJ2-7	CASSLDFGVAEQYF	TGTGCCAGCAGCTTAGATTTCGGGGTGGCTGAGCAGTACTTC
few	TRBV5-1	TRBD2	TRBJ2-1	CASSLPLAPGLAGGPSRDEQFF	TGCGCCAGCAGCTTGCCCCTGGCCCCGGGACTAGCGGGAGGGCCCTCGCGCGATGAGCAGTTCTTC
-	TRBV28	TRBD1	TRBJ1-2	CASRDGTVGYTF	TGTGCCAGCAGGGACGGGACAGTCGGCTACACCTTC
-	TRBV7-2	-	TRBJ1-5	CASSPAVPSNQPQHF	TGTGCCAGCAGCCCCGCAGTACCCAGCAATCAGCCCCAGCATTTT
-	TRBV20-1	TRBD2	TRBJ2-7	CSASGGGLYEQYF	TGCAGTGCTAGTGGCGGGGGTCTCTACGAGCAGTACTTC
-	TRBV2	TRBD1	TRBJ2-3	CANLLQGNVPDTQYF	TGTGCCAACCTATTACAGGGGAATGTCCCAGATACGCAGTATTTT
-	TRBV9	-	TRBJ1-4	CASSADITNEKLFF	TGTGCCAGCAGCGCCGACATAACTAATGAAAAACTGTTTTTT
-	TRBV7-6	-	TRBJ2-2	CASSLMNSNTGELFF	TGTGCCAGCAGCTTAATGAACTCGAACACCGGGGAGCTGTTTTTT
-	TRBV7-6	-	TRBJ2-1	CASSLVGLGGGGEQFF	TGTGCCAGCAGCTTAGTTGGTCTCGGGGGAGGGGGTGAGCAGTTCTTC
-	TRBV19	TRBD2	TRBJ2-7	CASSTGRAAYEQYF	TGTGCCAGTAGTACCGGGAGGGCAGCCTACGAGCAGTACTTC
-	TRBV6-9	TRBD2	TRBJ2-7	CASSVPEGLASYEQYF	TGTGCCAGCAGTGTACCCGAGGGACTAGCGTCCTACGAGCAGTACTTC
-	TRBV2	-	TRBJ2-7	CASKRDSSYEQYF	TGTGCCAGCAAGCGAGACAGCTCCTACGAGCAGTACTTC
-	TRBV19	-	TRBJ1-1	CASSPLSGSGSTEAFF	TGTGCCAGTAGTCCCCTAAGTGGAAGCGGGTCCACTGAAGCTTTCTTT
-	TRBV19	-	TRBJ2-7	CASSIRDISYEQYF	TGTGCCAGTAGTATCCGGGATATCTCCTACGAGCAGTACTTC